This T cell receptor beta chain was retrieved from a study of blood T cell repertoires in COVID-19. Across the study: The United States, Italy and Spain supplied acute and convalescent COVID-19 samples. PBMCs, B-cell-depleted T cells, or T cells provided the cDNA or gDNA that made up the material.

Original analysis: It was from reference gene primer amplification that nucleated cell counts were estimated. Here immunoSEQ multiplex PCR was the method, and the copy in TCRdb shows in-frame clones only, minus some. D and trimming were read from the DNA, whereas the V and J calls and clone size are those reported in that table. The sample records 100,000 to 150,000 clones, approximately 89% being singletons. Recruited during active infection, patients (from Seattle) were subsequently followed longitudinally. The V gene's germline CDR1 is PRHDT and CDR2 FYEKMQ (reference sequence). The length of the CDR3 is 15 residues. The germline V and J ends were trimmed by 4 bases and 2 bases, with 9 bases remaining between them.

The chain joins TRBV13 to TRBJ2-6, with D possibly matching TRBD1 (6 bases). This sequence originates from a woman in her 70s with COVID-19, enrolled during active disease. The sequenced sample consisted of peripheral blood. In nucleotides, the CDR3 is TGTGCCAGCAGCTCGACAGGTCCTGGGGCCAACGTCCTGACTTTC. As protein: CASSSTGPGANVLTF. Based on the CDR3 plus reference TRBV13 and TRBJ2-6, the full variable domain is AAGVIQSPRHLIKEKRETATLKCYPIPRHDTVYWYQQGPGQDPQFLISFYEKMQSDKGSIPDRFSAQQFSDYHSELNMSSLELGDSALYFCASSSTGPGANVLTFGAGSRLTVL.